Shown below are 5 T cell receptor beta chains from a single sample sequenced in a study of cytomegalovirus exposure and HLA in healthy donors. Primers: 60 Vbeta forward and 13 Jbeta reverse. Profiled with immunoSEQ multiplex PCR; TCRdb holds only in-frame clones, not every one. The data contain some 190,000 clones, 70% to 80% of them singletons. The sample taken for sequencing was PBMCs. These TCRs come from a woman aged 50 to 60 in good health and CMV-seronegative.

The V call is TRBV10-3, the J call TRBJ2-1; D not resolved. This CDR3 comprises 15 residues. The germline gives CDR1 ENHRY, CDR2 SYGVKD. The V end was cut by 3 bases, the J end by 5 bases, with 14 bases between. The CDR3 sequence is CAISDPIGLNNEQFF. The DNA of the CDR3 is TGTGCCATCAGTGACCCAATTGGGCTAAACAATGAGCAGTTCTTC.

The V gene is TRBV19, the J gene TRBJ1-2; D gene uncertain. CDR1 and CDR2 from the germline V gene are LNHDA and SQIVND (reference sequence). The CDR3 has 15 residues. V lost 3 bases to trimming and J lost 3 bases, with 14 bases between them. In DNA form, the CDR3 reads TGTGCCAGTAGTATCTCATTTGACATCCACTATGGCTACACCTTC. This translates into CASSISFDIHYGYTF. The full variable domain, with the rest looked up from reference TRBV19 and TRBJ1-2, is DGGITQSPKYLFRKEGQNVTLSCEQNLNHDAMYWYRQDPGQGLRLIYYSQIVNDFQKGDIAEGYSVSREKKESFPLTVTSAQKNPTAFYLCASSISFDIHYGYTFGSGTRLTVV.

The chain combines TRBV19 with TRBJ2-5; a possible D gene is TRBD1 (6 bases). V shed 2 bases and J shed 5 bases, with 9 bases lying between them. Germline V lookup: CDR1 LNHDA, CDR2 SQIVND (reference sequence). The CDR3 extends over 13 amino acids. The CDR3 nucleotides read TGTGCCAGTAGTATATGGGGGCCTGAGACCCAGTACTTC. It encodes CASSIWGPETQYF.

CDR3 sequence (DNA): TGTGCCAGCAGCCTAGCCCCCCGGGCCCCAAGCGTCGCAACTAATGAAAAACTGTTTTTT. This encodes CASSLAPRAPSVATNEKLFF. The rearrangement links TRBV27 to TRBJ1-4; D unresolved. The CDR3 sequence is 20 residues long. V lost 6 bases and J lost 0, with 26 bases in between. The germline gives CDR1 MNHEY, CDR2 SMNVEV (reference sequence).

The chain employs TRBV7-2 and TRBJ1-2; D unclear. With 7 bases removed from V and 4 bases from J, the gap between germline ends came to 28 bases. CDR3 length equals 18 residues. CDR1 is SGHTA and CDR2 is FQGNSA in the germline V gene. In nucleotides, the CDR3 is TGTGCCAGCAAGCCTGAAATTAGTGGCGGGTCTTCTTTCTATGGCTACACCTTC. It encodes CASKPEISGGSSFYGYTF.